This T cell receptor beta chain emerged from a study of radiotherapy plus CTLA-4 blockade in lung cancer (dated by TCRdb to 2016 to 2019). For context, the study as a whole: Among enrolled patients, under 20% had an objective response and roughly 33% reached disease control. General study outcomes and caveats: Increased serum interferon-beta after radiation, together with early dynamic changes in blood T cell clones, were reported to be the strongest predictors of response. After treatment with radiotherapy and ipilimumab, TCR clones that came from tumors expanded in the peripheral blood.

Concerning this clone itself: This clone's antigen is unknown. No per-base quality is available; no much larger clone lies one base away.

The library was built by means of the immunoSEQ multiplex PCR assay. In TCRdb, the immuneACCESS table is reduced to in-frame sequences with V and J assigned. These tables do not hold every clone; where another copy was compared, an unresolved V gene accounts for under half, and the others remain unexplained. Recorded for this sample are about 110,000 clones; 85% to 90% of them occurred a single time. The ten largest clonotypes hold less than 2.5% of the sample. Focal radiation therapy combined with CTLA-4 blockade (ipilimumab) was tested in patients with chemo-refractory metastatic non-small-cell lung cancer. CDR3 length: 13 amino acids, cysteine to phenylalanine. Solely the CDR3 DNA is kept, with 39 bases framed from the first base. Sequences SSHAT (CDR1) and FNYEAQ (CDR2) are obtained from the germline V gene (reference sequence).

This TCR was sampled from a human donor with non-small cell lung cancer that progressed on radiotherapy plus ipilimumab. Some clones in this sample may be carry-over from other donors' samples. The chain employs TRBV7-7 and TRBJ2-2, and TRBD2 aligns with 7 junction nucleotides. Sample: peripheral blood, taken from a patient treated with radiotherapy plus ipilimumab. Here is the DNA: TGTGCTGCCTTCGGGGGGACCTCCGGGGAGCTGTTTTTT. Its coded protein is CAAFGGTSGELFF.